The subject of this entry is one T cell receptor beta chain. Its antigen specificity is not known. No base quality information exists; no much larger clone differs at one position. Genomic DNA was used as template for profiling of TCR beta VDJ combinations and CDR3 sequences. An Illumina HiSeq 2000 was the platform used for TCR repertoire sequencing. On the study's bioinformatics: Repertoire assessment relied on Simpson's diversity index, CDR3 size and DJ length profiles, and TRBV/TRBJ rearrangement plots. Whichever DNA sequence was most abundant in the deep sequencing data was defined as the immunodominant clone. CDR3 amino acid sequences were screened for sharing across subjects and were compared with published repertoires and the VDJdb database. Through fastp at Q25 and MiXCR, TCRdb rebuilt clones from the public reads, retaining in-frame beta chains. Merged by CDR3 protein, the rows form single entries marked with the most common genes and DNA. The V and J calls follow TCRdb's processing rather than the paper's. This sample gives about 180,000 distinct CDR3 sequences in total; 55% to 65% of them show up just once. The ten largest clones capture about 42% of the sample.

The sample comes from a study of CD8+CD57+ T cells in acquired aplastic anemia (dated 2018 in TCRdb). At the level of the whole study: A mean of 3.2 ug of DNA, ranging from roughly 0.19 to 30 ug, was extracted from sorted CD4+ and CD8+ cells. CD8+CD57+ expansion was defined as a frequency above the mean frequency observed in healthy subjects.

From the germline V gene, CDR1 is KGHDR and CDR2 is SFDVKD. Trimming leaves V shorter by 4 bases and J shorter by 16 bases, with the junction holding 11 bases beyond the gene matches. The CDR3 holds 13 amino acids from the cysteine to the phenylalanine. Just the 39-base CDR3 DNA is kept, in frame starting at base 1. Patients chosen for sequencing had shown expansion of CD8+CD57+ cells by flow cytometry. Severe acquired aplastic anemia was diagnosed in all patients according to International Study of Aplastic Anemia and Agranulocytosis and Camitta criteria. No patient had received any therapy when blood was sampled. TCR repertoires of sorted CD4+ and CD8+ blood T cells from severe aplastic anemia patients and healthy subjects were deep-sequenced in the study. Patients were enrolled under clinicaltrials.gov protocols 00001620, 01623167, 00001397, 00071045, 00081523 and 00961064 in the USA. Ficoll-Paque density gradient centrifugation was used to isolate peripheral blood mononuclear cells. Before DNA was extracted, CD4+ and CD8+ T cells were sorted using either FACS or magnetic beads.

What the authors observed across the whole study: CD8+ Simpson's diversity did not differ significantly between patients and healthy controls (P=0.060). Roughly 31 CD8+ CDR3 sequences were shared between patients and controls but appeared highly expressed in patients and within their immunodominant clones.

The TCR originated in a human donor with aplastic anemia. Sequenced sample: sorted CD4+, CD8+, or CD8+CD57+ T cells (not recorded which) from PBMCs. The receptor chain draws on TRBV24-1 and TRBJ2-1; 8 junctional bases match TRBD2. The CDR3 amino acid sequence is: CATSDPLAGSYFF. The sequenced DNA: TGTGCCACCAGTGACCCGTTAGCGGGATCTTATTTCTTC.